This T cell receptor beta chain came from a study of sequential checkpoint blockade in melanoma. Overall study context: Maintenance nivolumab came after either treatment sequence.

Here immunoSEQ multiplex PCR was the method, and the copy in TCRdb shows in-frame clones only, minus some. The sample includes fewer than 11,000 clones, 73% of them seen just once. Documented treatment: randomized to nivolumab then ipilimumab (arm A) or the reverse (arm B). From thawed PBMCs, live CD3+CD8+ cells negative for CD19 and CD56 were sorted. Sequences were derived from CD8+ T cells sorted from blood (inferred from file names), sampled from a patient given nivolumab and ipilimumab in sequence. This TCR derives from a human donor with melanoma.

The CDR3 bases are TGTGCCAGCAGCGGGGGGGGCGGGGGAAACACCATATATTTT. Protein: CASSGGGGGNTIYF. This rearrangement joins TRBV9 to TRBJ1-3; D is perhaps TRBD1 (6 bases). V shed 3 bases and J shed 4 bases, with 11 bases lying between them. The germline V gene encodes CDR1 SGDLS and CDR2 YYNGEE. The CDR3 loop spans 14 amino acids.